The 11 T cell receptor beta chains reported below all come from one sample, sequenced in a study of blood T cells in healthy people across ages. Then a second PCR, running about 7 to 11 cycles, was carried out with a sample-barcoded 5' primer and a J-beta primer mix. TCRdb recomputed calls from the 5' RACE reads with MiXCR, one row per CDR3 protein. The sample has about 1.4 million distinct CDR3 sequences, 55% to 75% seen once. Sequencing was carried out using blood. All receptors derive from a man aged 18 to 29 in good health.

The chain uses TRBV9 and TRBJ2-1; D tentatively reads TRBD1 or TRBD2 (5 bases each). With 0 bases removed from V and 3 bases from J, the gap between germline ends came to 13 bases. The CDR3 runs 16 residues. Germline loops: CDR1 SGDLS, CDR2 YYNGEE. CDR3 sequence: CASSVVPGSNYNEQFF. The CDR3 coding sequence is TGTGCCAGCAGCGTAGTTCCAGGGAGCAACTACAATGAGCAGTTCTTC. The complete variable domain, with remaining parts taken from reference TRBV9 and TRBJ2-1, reads DSGVTQTPKHLITATGQRVTLRCSPRSGDLSVYWYQQSLDQGLQFLIQYYNGEERAKGNILERFSAQQFPDLHSELNLSSLELGDSALYFCASSVVPGSNYNEQFFGPGTRLTVL.

The rearrangement links TRBV6-1 to TRBJ2-6; D is uncertain. The germline gives CDR1 MNHNS, CDR2 SASEGT. V lost 6 bases to trimming and J lost 0 bases, with 27 bases between them. This CDR3 has 21 residues. For the CDR3, the DNA is TGTGCCAGCAGGGACCCTACCTTAGATCGACAATCCCACTCTGGGGCCAACGTCCTGACTTTC. This encodes CASRDPTLDRQSHSGANVLTF.

CDR3 amino acids: CASSLERGIAYEQYF. The DNA for the CDR3 is TGCGCCAGCAGCTTGGAGCGGGGTATTGCCTACGAGCAGTACTTC. The rearrangement joins TRBV5-1 to TRBJ2-7, with 7 bases identical to TRBD2. This CDR3 has 15 residues. The germline V gene encodes CDR1 SGHRS and CDR2 YFSETQ. V dropped 0 bases and J dropped 2; count of bases not matched to a gene: 5.

The CDR3 nucleotides read TGTGCCAGCAGCTCAACCTGGACAGGGTCGAGTGTTACCTACGAGCAGTACTTC. This sequence encodes CASSSTWTGSSVTYEQYF. V gene TRBV13 combines with J gene TRBJ2-7, with 8 bases fitting TRBD1. CDR3 size: 18 residues. CDR1 and CDR2 from the germline V gene are PRHDT and FYEKMQ (reference sequence). Trimming removed 4 bases from V and 2 bases from J; junction bases left unmatched: 16. Variable domain in full (rest from reference TRBV13 and TRBJ2-7): AAGVIQSPRHLIKEKRETATLKCYPIPRHDTVYWYQQGPGQDPQFLISFYEKMQSDKGSIPDRFSAQQFSDYHSELNMSSLELGDSALYFCASSSTWTGSSVTYEQYFGPGTRLTVT.

The chain links TRBV20-1 to TRBJ2-1, with 8 nucleotides matching TRBD2. Trimming cost V 0 bases and J 4 bases; bases outside gene matches: 8. In germline, CDR1 is DFQATT, CDR2 SNEGSKA (reference sequence). The CDR3 totals 16 residues. The DNA for the CDR3 is TGCAGTGCTAGAGATTCGAGGACTAGCACATACAATGAGCAGTTCTTC. Amino acids: CSARDSRTSTYNEQFF.

The chain combines TRBV7-2 with TRBJ1-2; D remains ambiguous. This CDR3 spans 13 amino acids. Germline V gene data show CDR1 as SGHTA and CDR2 as FQGNSA. Trimming took 2 bases from V and 2 from J, leaving 6 bases between them. This CDR3 is CASSLIENYGYTF. CDR3 in DNA: TGTGCCAGCAGCTTAATTGAGAACTATGGCTACACCTTC.

In this sample, this clonotype turned up once. The rearrangement uses TRBV5-1 and TRBJ2-5; TRBD2 might be the D (7 bases). Germline V lookup: CDR1 SGHRS, CDR2 YFSETQ. Trimming removed 1 base from V and 6 bases from J, with 13 bases in between. The CDR3 consists of 14 residues. The CDR3 coding sequence is TGCGCCAGCAGCTTGACAGGGAGGGAGAAGACCCAGTACTTC. Its translation is CASSLTGREKTQYF.

The sample holds a few counts of this clonotype. The chain links TRBV29-1 to TRBJ1-2, with 7 bases that match TRBD1. The CDR3 is 13 amino acids. J lost 7 bases, V lost 4 bases, and 9 bases had no gene match. CDR1 is SQVTM and CDR2 is ANQGSEA in the germline V gene. Here the CDR3 DNA reads TGCAGCGTTGCCCCCGACAGGGAGGGTGGCTACACCTTC. This sequence encodes CSVAPDREGGYTF.

The chain carries TRBV5-6 and TRBJ2-2, with D unclear. CDR1 and CDR2 (germline): SGHDT, YYEEEE. The V and J ends lost 4 bases and 4 bases respectively, with 14 bases between them. There are 15 residues in the CDR3. This chain's CDR3 is CASSKPLLGTGELFF. The CDR3 DNA reads as TGTGCCAGCAGCAAACCTCTCTTGGGCACCGGGGAGCTGTTTTTT. The full variable domain, completed using reference TRBV5-6 and TRBJ2-2, is DAGVTQSPTHLIKTRGQQVTLRCSPKSGHDTVSWYQQALGQGPQFIFQYYEEEERQRGNFPDRFSGHQFPNYSSELNVNALLLGDSALYLCASSKPLLGTGELFFGEGSRLTVL.

This chain joins TRBV11-2 and TRBJ2-1, with 7 bases lining up with TRBD2. The V gene's germline CDR1 is SGHAT and CDR2 FQNNGV. The V gene end was trimmed by 5 bases and the J gene end by 10 bases; junction bases not matched to a gene: 5. The CDR3 runs 12 residues. The CDR3 DNA follows: TGTGCCAGCAGCGCCAGGGAGGGAGAGCAGTTCTTC. Its protein product is CASSAREGEQFF.

This sequence joins TRBV4-2 and TRBJ2-7; 9 bases are a match to TRBD2. The trim removed 0 bases at V and 0 bases at J, leaving 3 bases unmatched. Germline V gene data show CDR1 as LGHNA and CDR2 as YNFKEQ. The CDR3 is made up of 16 amino acids. This CDR3 reads CASSQDTSGYSYEQYF. The CDR3 region has the DNA TGTGCCAGCAGCCAAGATACTAGCGGGTACTCCTACGAGCAGTACTTC.